This T cell receptor beta chain emerged from a study of blood T cells in healthy people across ages. The use of a sample-barcoded 5' primer and a J-beta primer mix characterized a second PCR of about 7 to 12 cycles. The template-switch adaptor, which had 12 random nucleotides, put a tag on each cDNA molecule. Per-sample output comprised a minimum of 2.5 million paired-end reads containing CDR3. MiXCR was run by TCRdb on the 5' RACE reads, yielding one entry per CDR3 protein. There are some 1,000,000 distinct CDR3 sequences in the sample; 20% to 25% occur only once, and approximately 0.71% lies in the top ten. No fewer than 7 million PBMCs went into each sample. Between the trimmed V and J ends, which lost 8 bases and 4 bases, there was a span of 14 bases. The CDR3 is 13 residues long. Germline V gene lookup returns CDR1 LGHNA and CDR2 YNFKEQ. This same sample was also part of a study on T cells of mothers and their children.

This rearrangement joins TRBV4-2 to TRBJ2-5, with D possibly matching TRBD2 (6 bases). The source is a girl aged 2-9 years in good health. Sequenced material: blood. In DNA form, the CDR3 reads TGTGCCAGCGCCATTCGGAGGGGAGAGACCCAGTACTTC. Translated: CASAIRRGETQYF.